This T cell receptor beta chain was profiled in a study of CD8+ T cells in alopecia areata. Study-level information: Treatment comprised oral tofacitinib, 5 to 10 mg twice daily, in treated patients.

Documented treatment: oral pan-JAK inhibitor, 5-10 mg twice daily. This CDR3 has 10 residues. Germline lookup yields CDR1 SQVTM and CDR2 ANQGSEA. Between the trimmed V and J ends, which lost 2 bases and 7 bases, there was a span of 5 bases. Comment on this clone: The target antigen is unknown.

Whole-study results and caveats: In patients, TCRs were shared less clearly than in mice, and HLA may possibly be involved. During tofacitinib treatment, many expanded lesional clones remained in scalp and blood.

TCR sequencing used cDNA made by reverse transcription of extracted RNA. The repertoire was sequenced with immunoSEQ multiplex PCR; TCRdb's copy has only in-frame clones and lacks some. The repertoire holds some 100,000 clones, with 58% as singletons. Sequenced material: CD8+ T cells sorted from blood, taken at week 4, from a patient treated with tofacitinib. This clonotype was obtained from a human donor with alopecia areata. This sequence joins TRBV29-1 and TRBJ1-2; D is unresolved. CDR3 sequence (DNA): TGCAGCGTTGAACCGGGTGGCTACACCTTC. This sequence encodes CSVEPGGYTF.